What follows are 23 T cell receptor beta chains derived from one specimen sequenced in a study of long-term antiretroviral therapy in people with HIV. Survey level was the resolution at which the v3.0 immunoSEQ assay ran. Assay: immunoSEQ multiplex PCR; the TCRdb copy retains only in-frame clones and omits some. In the table there are 25,000 to 35,000 clones, 88% of which are singletons. Sequences were derived from unsorted PBMCs, sampled about 5 years before starting antiretroviral therapy. These receptors were obtained from a man aged 50-59 years with HIV.

The chain is built from TRBV6-1 and TRBJ1-1, with D maybe TRBD1 (6 bases). This CDR3 spans 15 amino acids. Looked up from germline, CDR1 is MNHNS and CDR2 is SASEGT. V was trimmed by 4 bases and J by 3 bases, leaving 15 bases between them. The CDR3 region is CASSARTWGHTEAFF. The CDR3 DNA sequence: TGTGCCAGCAGTGCAAGGACCTGGGGGCACACTGAAGCTTTCTTT.

This chain uses TRBV11-2 with TRBJ2-1; 11 bases fit TRBD2. Germline loops: CDR1 SGHAT, CDR2 FQNNGV. This CDR3 region has 15 residues. J gave up 10 bases and V 5 bases, and 10 bases lay outside the gene matches. The CDR3 nucleotides read TGTGCCAGCAGCCGGGGGACTAGCGGAGCCCAGGAGCAGTTCTTC. Translated: CASSRGTSGAQEQFF.

This sequence joins TRBV7-2 and TRBJ1-2; a possible D gene is TRBD1 (5 bases). CDR1 and CDR2 (germline): SGHTA, FQGNSA. The CDR3 loop spans 16 amino acids. V was clipped by 4 bases and J by 6 bases, with 21 bases between them. The CDR3 loop reads CASSSRGAGVWDGYTF. CDR3 DNA: TGTGCCAGCAGCTCCCGCGGGGCAGGCGTATGGGATGGCTACACCTTC.

The genes are TRBV6-5 and TRBJ2-6; D ambiguous. The CDR3 loop spans 16 amino acids. V gave up 3 bases and J gave up 2 bases, with 11 bases separating them. From germline, CDR1 is MNHEY and CDR2 SVGAGI. In DNA, the CDR3 is TGTGCCAGCAGTTATGAACCAGGTGCTGGGGCCAACGTCCTGACTTTC. Its protein product is CASSYEPGAGANVLTF.

In this sample, this clone turned up a few times. This chain connects TRBV6-6 to TRBJ1-6, with 7 bases that match TRBD1. This CDR3 contains 12 residues. CDR1 is MNHNY and CDR2 is SVGAGI in the germline V gene (reference sequence). J was trimmed by 9 bases and V by 10 bases; bases with no gene match: 6. CDR3 nucleotide sequence: TGTGCCACGAGGGACAGCGGTTCACCCCTCCACTTT. Its translation is CATRDSGSPLHF.

The chain is built from TRBV9 and TRBJ2-3, with TRBD2 identical over 9 bases. Germline CDR1 is SGDLS and CDR2 is YYNGEE. This CDR3 contains 15 residues. With 1 base clipped from V and 5 bases from J, the junction kept 5 bases outside the gene matches. CDR3 bases: TGTGCCAGCAGCGTACGGACTAGCGATGGAGATACGCAGTATTTT. Translation gives CASSVRTSDGDTQYF.

The chain couples TRBV5-1 to TRBJ1-1; no reliable D call. The CDR3 is 14 residues long. With 4 bases removed from V and 1 base from J, the gap between germline ends came to 11 bases. Germline CDR1 SGHRS, CDR2 YFSETQ. CDR3: CASSGGPENTEAFF. CDR3 nucleotides: TGCGCCAGCAGCGGCGGACCGGAGAACACTGAAGCTTTCTTT.

J is TRBJ2-7 and V is TRBV29-1; 9 nucleotides align to TRBD1. Per the germline V gene, CDR1 is SQVTM and CDR2 is ANQGSEA. The CDR3 length is 14 residues. Trimming at V came to 4 bases and at J to 5 bases, leaving 9 bases not matched to a gene. CDR3 in amino acids: CSVGGTGPSDEQYF. Written as DNA, the CDR3 is TGCAGCGTTGGGGGGACAGGGCCCTCTGACGAGCAGTACTTC.

This sequence joins TRBV7-9 and TRBJ1-3; unclear D gene. Germline V CDR1 and CDR2: SEHNR, FQNEAQ (reference sequence). V was cut by 5 bases and J by 2 bases, with 10 bases left in between. This CDR3 has 14 residues. The CDR3 DNA reads TGTGCCAGCAGCGTTACGAGGCCTGGAAACACCATATATTTT. Translation gives CASSVTRPGNTIYF.

The gene calls are TRBV5-1 and TRBJ1-1; 7 bases align to TRBD1. Germline CDR1 SGHRS, CDR2 YFSETQ. CDR3 size: 14 residues. J lost 4 bases, V lost 1 base, and 4 bases had no gene match. The CDR3 DNA reads TGCGCCAGCAGCTTGCAGGGGGGGTCCACTGAAGCTTTCTTT. It yields the protein CASSLQGGSTEAFF.

The J gene is TRBJ1-1, the V gene TRBV15, with D perhaps TRBD1 (6 bases). The CDR3 covers 15 residues. V lost 3 bases and J lost 0, with 11 bases in between. Germline CDR1 LNHNV, CDR2 YYDKDF (reference sequence). The CDR3 nucleotides read TGTGCCACCAGCAGGGCAACAGGGCTGAACACTGAAGCTTTCTTT. Its translation: CATSRATGLNTEAFF.

The table lists this clone with a count of one. The J gene is TRBJ1-5, the V gene TRBV11-2, with no clear D. V lost 1 base and J 0 bases, leaving 7 bases between the germline ends. Germline CDR1 reads SGHAT; CDR2 reads FQNNGV. The CDR3 loop spans 15 amino acids. In DNA form, the CDR3 reads TGTGCCAGCAGCTTAGGGGTCCATAGCAATCAGCCCCAGCATTTT. It encodes CASSLGVHSNQPQHF.

The V and J genes are TRBV7-8 and TRBJ2-7, with D hard to call. CDR3 size: 14 residues. Germline V gene sequence: CDR1 SGHVS, CDR2 FQNEAQ. V lost 1 base, J lost 7 bases, and 14 bases lay in between. The CDR3 spells CASSLGSQSWEQYF. The CDR3 DNA reads as TGTGCCAGCAGCTTAGGGTCCCAGTCGTGGGAGCAGTACTTC.

The chain is built from TRBV9 and TRBJ2-7; TRBD1 or TRBD2 may be the D gene (5 bases each). Trimming cost V 3 bases and J 3 bases, with 16 bases left between them. The CDR3 runs 15 residues. Germline CDR1 reads SGDLS; CDR2 reads YYNGEE. The CDR3 region is CASSAGPRGGYEQYF. CDR3 coding DNA: TGTGCCAGCAGCGCGGGACCTCGAGGCGGCTACGAGCAGTACTTC. Variable domain in full (rest from reference TRBV9 and TRBJ2-7): DSGVTQTPKHLITATGQRVTLRCSPRSGDLSVYWYQQSLDQGLQFLIQYYNGEERAKGNILERFSAQQFPDLHSELNLSSLELGDSALYFCASSAGPRGGYEQYFGPGTRLTVT.

The V and J genes are TRBV29-1 and TRBJ1-1, with D uncertain. The CDR3 has 13 residues. The V end lost 4 bases, the J end lost 4 bases, and 13 bases lay between the germline ends. The germline CDR1 and CDR2 sequences are SQVTM and ANQGSEA. This chain's CDR3 is CSVVLGSGTEAFF. The CDR3 nucleotides read TGCAGCGTTGTACTGGGTAGTGGCACTGAAGCTTTCTTT.

The V gene is TRBV11-1, the J gene TRBJ1-1; D call uncertain. Germline CDR1 and CDR2: SGHAT and FQDESV (reference sequence). CDR3 length: 12 residues. The germline V and J ends were trimmed by 5 bases and 6 bases, with 10 bases remaining between them. The CDR3 region has the DNA TGTGCCAGCAGCCTCCCCGGATCTGAAGCTTTCTTT. Protein product: CASSLPGSEAFF.

V gene TRBV11-2 combines with J gene TRBJ1-5; D is unresolved. Germline-derived CDR1 and CDR2 are SGHAT and FQNNGV. V shed 7 bases and J shed 2 bases, with 21 bases lying between them. The CDR3 length is 17 residues. CDR3 sequence reads: CASTIPDGQKGNQPQHF. CDR3 in DNA: TGTGCCAGCACCATCCCCGATGGGCAGAAAGGCAATCAGCCCCAGCATTTT.

This rearrangement joins TRBV7-8 to TRBJ2-7, with D tentatively TRBD1 or TRBD2 (5 bases each). Germline V lookup: CDR1 SGHVS, CDR2 FQNEAQ. CDR3 length: 14 residues. V was shortened by 2 bases and J by 2 bases, with 10 bases between the two germline ends. CDR3 amino acids: CASSLREGTYEQYF. For the CDR3, the DNA is TGTGCCAGCAGCTTACGTGAGGGGACCTACGAGCAGTACTTC.

On this clone itself: The junction does not match germline at one end; this may be a read error. This chain links TRBV9 with TRBJ2-7; weak D call: TRBD1 (6 bases). There are 14 residues in the CDR3. Germline V lookup: CDR1 SGDLS, CDR2 YYNGEE. The DNA of the CDR3 is TGTGCCAGCAGCCTGTCGACAGGCAACTCATCAACCCCATTC. Amino acid sequence: CASSLSTGNSSTPF. Variable domain in full (rest from reference TRBV9 and TRBJ2-7): DSGVTQTPKHLITATGQRVTLRCSPRSGDLSVYWYQQSLDQGLQFLIQYYNGEERAKGNILERFSAQQFPDLHSELNLSSLELGDSALYFCASSLSTGNSSTPFGPGTRLTVT.

For this clone: The junction does not match germline at one end; this may be a read error. V and J are TRBV19 and TRBJ2-1; D is possibly TRBD2 (5 bases). The germline gives CDR1 LNHDA, CDR2 SQIVND (reference sequence). The CDR3 is 14 amino acids. CDR3 DNA sequence: TGTGCCAGTAGTATTGGCGGGTCCTCCAATGAGCAGTTCTTC. This gives the protein CASSIGGSSNEQFF.

V is TRBV10-3 and J is TRBJ2-1, with 13 positions matching TRBD2. Per the germline V gene, CDR1 is ENHRY and CDR2 is SYGVKD. This CDR3 spans 15 amino acids. V shed 6 bases, J shed 7 bases, and the junction held 6 bases outside the gene matches. CDR3 coding DNA: TGTGCCATCAGAGGACTAGCGGGAGTCGGGAATGAGCAGTTCTTC. Protein: CAIRGLAGVGNEQFF.

This clone was found once. The V gene is TRBV7-3, the J gene TRBJ2-7, with D possibly TRBD2 on 6 matching bases. With 4 bases removed from V and 3 bases from J, the gap between germline ends came to 16 bases. The CDR3 length is 15 residues. Germline CDR1 and CDR2: SGHTA and FQGTGA. The CDR3 protein is CASSYPGDSHYEQYF. The CDR3 DNA follows: TGTGCCAGCAGCTACCCCGGGGACTCACACTACGAGCAGTACTTC.

This chain joins TRBV2 and TRBJ2-5; 9 nucleotides line up with TRBD2. Germline CDR1 and CDR2: SNHLY and FYNNEI. Trimming took 2 bases from V and 6 from J; bases not matched to a gene: 7. This CDR3 has 15 residues. CDR3 loop: CASSELAGLGQTQYF. The CDR3 DNA follows: TGTGCCAGCAGTGAACTAGCGGGACTCGGGCAGACCCAGTACTTC.